Each of the 9 T cell receptor beta chains below was sequenced from the same sample in a study of molecular identifiers for immune sequencing clone quantification. MiXCR was run by TCRdb on the PCR reads, yielding one entry per CDR3 protein. This table has over 550,000 distinct CDR3 sequences, about 25% appearing once. Input material: naive CD8+ T cells from blood, with Jurkat cell RNA spiked in. Regarding subset: FACS-sorted CD8+CD4-CCR7+CD45RA+ naive T cells. These receptor sequences come from a human donor in good health. Some libraries in this study had Jurkat cell RNA spiked in.

This clonotype came up many times. The V and J genes are TRBV7-9 and TRBJ1-1; no clear D. The germline V gene has CDR1 SEHNR and CDR2 FQNEAQ (reference sequence). Trimming left V 5 bases short and J 5 bases short, with 12 bases between. This CDR3 is built from 13 residues. This chain's CDR3 is CASSPGPGTEAFF. The DNA for the CDR3 is TGTGCCAGCAGCCCCGGTCCTGGGACTGAAGCTTTCTTT.

This sequence joins TRBV7-9 and TRBJ2-7; the D is unclear. In germline, CDR1 is SEHNR, CDR2 FQNEAQ (reference sequence). This CDR3 region has 14 residues. Trimming took 5 bases from V and 0 from J, leaving 11 bases between them. CDR3 residues: CASSAVGDSYEQYF. CDR3 in DNA: TGTGCCAGCAGCGCCGTTGGGGACTCCTACGAGCAGTACTTC. The variable domain in full, completed from reference TRBV7-9 and TRBJ2-7, reads DTGVSQNPRHKITKRGQNVTFRCDPISEHNRLYWYRQTLGQGPEFLTYFQNEAQLEKSRLLSDRFSAERPKGSFSTLEIQRTEQGDSAMYLCASSAVGDSYEQYFGPGTRLTVT.

This clonotype was seen at least ten times. The genes are TRBV7-2 and TRBJ1-5; weak D call: TRBD1 (5 bases). The germline CDR1 and CDR2 sequences are SGHTA and FQGNSA. The CDR3 is 15 amino acids. With 2 bases removed from V and 0 bases from J, the gap between germline ends came to 8 bases. In DNA, the CDR3 is TGTGCCAGCAGCTTATACAGGACTAGCAATCAGCCCCAGCATTTT. Its translation is CASSLYRTSNQPQHF.

This clonotype was seen ten or more times. The chain recombines TRBV12-3 or TRBV12-4 with TRBJ1-1; no clear D gene. The CDR3 covers 14 residues. V dropped 4 bases and J dropped 4 bases, with 13 bases sitting between them. The CDR3 sequence: CASSWAGSGTEAFF. CDR3 in DNA: TGTGCCAGCAGTTGGGCCGGGTCGGGCACTGAAGCTTTCTTT.

The chain joins TRBV12-3 or TRBV12-4 to TRBJ2-2; either TRBD1 or TRBD2 may fit D (5 bases each). Trimming cost V 5 bases and J 5 bases, with 15 bases left between them. The CDR3 loop spans 15 amino acids. CDR3 sequence reads: CASSNAGWGTGELFF. The CDR3, as DNA: TGTGCCAGCAGTAACGCGGGCTGGGGGACCGGGGAGCTGTTTTTT.

J is TRBJ2-7 and V is TRBV4-3; 9 bases fit TRBD1. Germline CDR1 LGHNA, CDR2 YSLEER. There are 16 residues in the CDR3. After removal of 0 bases from V and 1 base from J, the junction contained 4 bases not matched to a gene. CDR3 amino acids: CASSQDRGQGSYEQYF. CDR3 nucleotide sequence: TGCGCCAGCAGCCAAGATCGGGGACAGGGATCCTACGAGCAGTACTTC.

Ten or more counts support this clonotype. The chain uses TRBV7-9 and TRBJ2-1, with D possibly TRBD1 on 6 matching bases. V lost 6 bases and J lost 7, with 13 bases in between. Germline values: CDR1 SEHNR, CDR2 FQNEAQ (reference sequence). The CDR3 has 13 amino acids. CDR3 coding DNA: TGTGCCAGCAGACTGCAGGGGTATAATGAGCAGTTCTTC. This sequence encodes CASRLQGYNEQFF.

This clonotype was recorded a few times. A much more abundant neighbour one base away suggests this may be a read error. This chain connects TRBV7-6 to TRBJ2-7; 8 positions match TRBD1. Germline assignment: CDR1 SGHVS and CDR2 FNYEAQ. V dropped 7 bases and J dropped 5; count of bases not matched to a gene: 13. The CDR3 loop spans 15 amino acids. The CDR3: CASTSLHRGVDEQYF. The CDR3 nucleotides read TGTGCCAGCACCTCGCTCCACAGGGGGGTAGACGAGCAGTACTTC. The whole variable domain, remainder taken from reference TRBV7-6 and TRBJ2-7, is GAGVSQSPRYKVTKRGQDVALRCDPISGHVSLYWYRQALGQGPEFLTYFNYEAQQDKSGLPNDRFSAERPEGSISTLTIQRTEQRDSAMYRCASTSLHRGVDEQYFGPGTRLTVT.

For this clonotype: Being one base from a much bigger clone, this may be a read error. The rearrangement joins TRBV5-4 to TRBJ1-1, with TRBD1 matching 10 bases. CDR3 length: 16 amino acids. In germline, CDR1 is SGHNT, CDR2 YYREEE (reference sequence). CDR3: CASSLGGQGGYTEALF. The CDR3 nucleotides read TGTGCCAGCAGCTTGGGAGGACAGGGGGGTTACACTGAAGCTCTCTTT.